A selection of T cell receptor beta chains follows, all from one sample in a study of T-cell memory formation after mild COVID-19. TCRdb fed the 5' RACE reads into MiXCR, producing one record per CDR3 protein. In the table there are 400,000 to 450,000 distinct CDR3 sequences, more than 15% of which are singletons. Sequencing was done on a sample of PBMCs or a T cell subset sorted from them (not recorded which). These receptors were taken from a man between 18 and 35 years old who had mild COVID-19 (a few samples of this study predate the infection). Cell type and time point are not known. CDR3s include the opening cysteine and the closing phenylalanine or tryptophan. Fields, in order: CDR3 length, D gene, clone size, J gene, V gene, CDR3 DNA, CDR3 protein. The D gene is left open where the match is weak. Size tells how often a clone was seen (once, few, many) or the class of an expanded clone, and some rows leave it out.

length: 15; D: NA; size: NA; J: TRBJ2-3; V: TRBV5-1; DNA: TGCGCCAGCAGCTTGGCGCGAGGTACCACAGATACGCAGTATTTT; CDR3: CASSLARGTTDTQYF
length: 16; D: TRBD2; size: few; J: TRBJ2-2; V: TRBV12-3/TRBV12-4; DNA: TGTGCCAGCAGTTCTTTCGGGGGGGAAAACACCGGGGAGCTGTTTTTT; CDR3: CASSSFGGENTGELFF
length: 14; D: NA; size: few; J: TRBJ1-1; V: TRBV10-3; DNA: TGTGCCATCAGTGCAGAGAGAATGAACACTGAAGCTTTCTTT; CDR3: CAISAERMNTEAFF
length: 13; D: NA; size: few; J: TRBJ2-1; V: TRBV20-1; DNA: TGCAGTGCTAGAGTCCCTCTCCGCAATGAGCAGTTCTTC; CDR3: CSARVPLRNEQFF
length: 14; D: NA; size: NA; J: TRBJ2-5; V: TRBV5-1; DNA: TGCGCCAGCCGGCGGGACACCTCCGGAGAGACCCAGTACTTC; CDR3: CASRRDTSGETQYF
length: 13; D: TRBD1; size: NA; J: TRBJ1-4; V: TRBV24-1; DNA: TGTGCCACCAGTGATGAAGGGGGCGAAAAACTGTTTTTT; CDR3: CATSDEGGEKLFF
length: 17; D: TRBD2; size: many; J: TRBJ2-1; V: TRBV5-1; DNA: TGCGCCAGCAGCTTCGGTAGCGGGGGCAACTCCTACAATGAGCAGTTCTTC; CDR3: CASSFGSGGNSYNEQFF
length: 13; D: NA; size: NA; J: TRBJ2-1; V: TRBV6-5; DNA: TGTGCCAGCAGTTACCGGCAGGGGAATGAGCAGTTCTTC; CDR3: CASSYRQGNEQFF
length: 16; D: NA; size: few; J: TRBJ2-5; V: TRBV9; DNA: TGTGCCAGCAGCCACAAAAGTTGGGGATACTGGGAGACCCAGTACTTC; CDR3: CASSHKSWGYWETQYF
length: 15; D: NA; size: many; J: TRBJ1-5; V: TRBV4-1; DNA: TGCGCCAGCAGCCAAGATAGGTCGGGCGGTCAGCCCCAGCATTTT; CDR3: CASSQDRSGGQPQHF
length: 13; D: TRBD1; size: NA; J: TRBJ1-2; V: TRBV12-3/TRBV12-4; DNA: TGTGCCAGCGGGAGACAGGGAATCTATGGCTACACCTTC; CDR3: CASGRQGIYGYTF
length: 11; D: NA; size: NA; J: TRBJ2-3; V: TRBV5-1; DNA: TGCCTATCGGGATCGCAAGATACGCAGTATTTT; CDR3: CLSGSQDTQYF
length: 12; D: NA; size: few; J: TRBJ2-3; V: TRBV18; DNA: TGTGCCAGCTCTCGGTACGAAGATACGCAGTATTTT; CDR3: CASSRYEDTQYF
length: 15; D: NA; size: few; J: TRBJ1-1; V: TRBV9; DNA: TGTGCCAGCAGAGTGGGCGGGGGGATCAACACTGAAGCTTTCTTT; CDR3: CASRVGGGINTEAFF
length: 13; D: NA; size: NA; J: TRBJ2-1; V: TRBV10-3; DNA: TGTGCCATCCGCCGTAGGTCCAGCAATGAGCAGTTCTTC; CDR3: CAIRRRSSNEQFF
length: 13; D: NA; size: NA; J: TRBJ2-5; V: TRBV24-1; DNA: TGTGCCACCAGTGACAGGCACGATGAGACCCAGTACTTC; CDR3: CATSDRHDETQYF
length: 14; D: NA; size: few; J: TRBJ2-3; V: TRBV9; DNA: TGTGCCAGCAGCGTAGAGGCTAGCCCAGATACGCAGTATTTT; CDR3: CASSVEASPDTQYF
length: 15; D: TRBD1; size: NA; J: TRBJ1-2; V: TRBV24-1; DNA: TGTGCCACCAGTAAGACAGGGGTGGATATTAATGGCTACACCTTC; CDR3: CATSKTGVDINGYTF
length: 14; D: NA; size: few; J: TRBJ1-4; V: TRBV9; DNA: TGTGCCAGCAGCGTAGGCAGCTACAATGAAAAACTGTTTTTT; CDR3: CASSVGSYNEKLFF
length: 13; D: NA; size: NA; J: TRBJ2-4; V: TRBV29-1; DNA: TGCAGCGTTGAGTATCCCGAGACGAACATTCAGTACTTC; CDR3: CSVEYPETNIQYF
length: 14; D: NA; size: NA; J: TRBJ1-1; V: TRBV12-3/TRBV12-4; DNA: TGTGCCAGCAGTTTCCGGGGTAGGGTCTCTGAAGCTTTCTTT; CDR3: CASSFRGRVSEAFF
length: 14; D: NA; size: NA; J: TRBJ1-1; V: TRBV7-2; DNA: TGTGCCAGCTATACAAACAGGCATCCCGGAGAAACTTTCTTT; CDR3: CASYTNRHPGETFF
length: 14; D: NA; size: NA; J: TRBJ2-3; V: TRBV9; DNA: TGTGCCAGCAGCACCCACAGGGTCACAGATACGCAGTATTTT; CDR3: CASSTHRVTDTQYF
length: 15; D: TRBD1; size: NA; J: TRBJ1-6; V: TRBV7-3; DNA: TGTGCCAGCAGCTTCCGTGACAGGGGTAATTCACCCCTCCACTTT; CDR3: CASSFRDRGNSPLHF
length: 15; D: NA; size: once; J: TRBJ1-5; V: TRBV7-9; DNA: TGTGCCAGCAGCTTAGGACAGGCCCCAAATCAGCCCCAGCATTTT; CDR3: CASSLGQAPNQPQHF
length: 17; D: NA; size: few; J: TRBJ2-6; V: TRBV18; DNA: TGTGCCAGCTCACCAGGGCGACCCAGCTCTGGGGCCAACGTCCTGACTTTC; CDR3: CASSPGRPSSGANVLTF
length: 16; D: TRBD2; size: NA; J: TRBJ2-2; V: TRBV11-2; DNA: TGTGCCAGCAGCTTACTTAGCGGGGGAAACACCGGGGAGCTGTTTTTT; CDR3: CASSLLSGGNTGELFF
length: 15; D: NA; size: few; J: TRBJ2-5; V: TRBV20-1; DNA: TGCAGTGCCCCCCGTCGGACCGGCCATCAAGAGACCCAGTACTTC; CDR3: CSAPRRTGHQETQYF
length: 14; D: NA; size: NA; J: TRBJ2-7; V: TRBV3-1; DNA: TGTGCCAGCAGCCAAGTGGGACGGTTCTACGAGCAGTACTTC; CDR3: CASSQVGRFYEQYF
length: 14; D: NA; size: NA; J: TRBJ2-1; V: TRBV5-4; DNA: TGTGCCAGCAGCTTGGCCGGTAGCTTCCCTGAGCAGTTCTTC; CDR3: CASSLAGSFPEQFF
length: 16; D: TRBD2; size: NA; J: TRBJ2-3; V: TRBV7-9; DNA: TGTGCCAGCATCGAGCGGGGCGCTGCTAGCACAGATACGCAGTATTTT; CDR3: CASIERGAASTDTQYF
length: 15; D: NA; size: once; J: TRBJ1-1; V: TRBV7-2; DNA: TGTGCCAGCAGCTTAGTAGCAGGGCCGAACACTGAAGCTTTCTTT; CDR3: CASSLVAGPNTEAFF
length: 13; D: NA; size: NA; J: TRBJ2-1; V: TRBV6-2/TRBV6-3; DNA: TGTGCCAGCAATCGCCTAGTCTACAATGAGCAGTTCTTC; CDR3: CASNRLVYNEQFF
length: 13; D: NA; size: NA; J: TRBJ2-2; V: TRBV5-1; DNA: TGCGCCAGCAGCTTGGCAGGGGCCAGGGAGCTGTTTTTT; CDR3: CASSLAGARELFF
length: 14; D: TRBD2; size: few; J: TRBJ2-5; V: TRBV20-1; DNA: TGCAGTGCAACCTATAGCGGGGGGAAAGAGACCCAGTACTTC; CDR3: CSATYSGGKETQYF
length: 18; D: TRBD1; size: NA; J: TRBJ1-2; V: TRBV19; DNA: TGTGCCATCGGCAATCCTAAGGCAAGGGGGCGGGCTAACTATGGCTACACCTTC; CDR3: CAIGNPKARGRANYGYTF
length: 17; D: TRBD2; size: few; J: TRBJ2-1; V: TRBV20-1; DNA: TGCAGTGCCCCAGGGACTAGCGGGTCCACCTACTACAATGAGCAGTTCTTC; CDR3: CSAPGTSGSTYYNEQFF
length: 13; D: TRBD1; size: few; J: TRBJ1-3; V: TRBV10-3; DNA: TGTGCCATCAGCCGACAGGGGTCAGACACCATATATTTT; CDR3: CAISRQGSDTIYF
length: 17; D: NA; size: NA; J: TRBJ1-2; V: TRBV4-3; DNA: TGCGCCAGCAGACATAGCAGGTCGCCTGGTGTGGTCTATGGCTACACCTTC; CDR3: CASRHSRSPGVVYGYTF
length: 16; D: TRBD1; size: few; J: TRBJ2-2; V: TRBV20-1; DNA: TGCAGTGCGATTCGACCGGGACAGGGGAACACCGGGGAGCTGTTTTTT; CDR3: CSAIRPGQGNTGELFF
length: 15; D: NA; size: NA; J: TRBJ1-6; V: TRBV13; DNA: TGTGCCAGCAGCTTCGGGGGTTCCTATAATTCACCCCTCCACTTT; CDR3: CASSFGGSYNSPLHF
length: 14; D: TRBD1; size: NA; J: TRBJ1-4; V: TRBV6-5; DNA: TGTGCCAGCAGGTCCGGGACAGGGAATGAAAAACTGTTTTTT; CDR3: CASRSGTGNEKLFF
length: 11; D: NA; size: NA; J: TRBJ2-7; V: TRBV2; DNA: TGTGCCAGCAGTGAAGCGGTTCCGCAGTACTTC; CDR3: CASSEAVPQYF
length: 16; D: NA; size: NA; J: TRBJ2-3; V: TRBV5-8; DNA: TGTGCCAGCAGCTTGCCCGGGACGGGCAGCACAGATACGCAGTATTTT; CDR3: CASSLPGTGSTDTQYF
length: 14; D: NA; size: NA; J: TRBJ2-5; V: TRBV2; DNA: TGTGCCAGCAGCGGTATGGGACGACAAGAGACCCAGTACTTC; CDR3: CASSGMGRQETQYF
length: 16; D: TRBD1; size: NA; J: TRBJ1-2; V: TRBV7-2; DNA: TGTGCCAGCAGCCGGGACAGGGCTCTTGTGGGCTATGGCTACACCTTC; CDR3: CASSRDRALVGYGYTF
length: 12; D: NA; size: few; J: TRBJ1-1; V: TRBV20-1; DNA: TGCAGTGCTCCACAGGGCCGGACTGAAGCTTTCTTT; CDR3: CSAPQGRTEAFF
length: 12; D: NA; size: NA; J: TRBJ2-3; V: TRBV9; DNA: TGTGCCAGCAGCGTGAGGCCAGATACGCAGTATTTT; CDR3: CASSVRPDTQYF
length: 14; D: NA; size: NA; J: TRBJ1-3; V: TRBV7-9; DNA: TGTGCCAGCAGCCCGTCCATATGGCCCAACACCATATATTTT; CDR3: CASSPSIWPNTIYF
length: 17; D: TRBD1; size: NA; J: TRBJ2-3; V: TRBV20-1; DNA: TGCAGTGCTAGACGGGCTTACCAGGGGGCCCTGGGGGATACGCAGTATTTT; CDR3: CSARRAYQGALGDTQYF
length: 14; D: TRBD2; size: few; J: TRBJ2-2; V: TRBV7-6; DNA: TGTGCCGTGGCAGCGGGGGGGCCCGTCGGGGAGCTGTTTTTT; CDR3: CAVAAGGPVGELFF
length: 12; D: NA; size: few; J: TRBJ2-5; V: TRBV12-3/TRBV12-4; DNA: TGTGCCAGCAGTTTTGACCTCCGGACCCAGTACTTC; CDR3: CASSFDLRTQYF
length: 14; D: NA; size: many; J: TRBJ1-6; V: TRBV2; DNA: TGTGCCAGCGGAGGCCGGAGTCTTAATTCACCCCTCCACTTT; CDR3: CASGGRSLNSPLHF
length: 16; D: NA; size: few; J: TRBJ2-7; V: TRBV11-2; DNA: TGTGCCAGCAGCCTACAGTTCGGGAACTTAAACTACGAGCAGTACTTC; CDR3: CASSLQFGNLNYEQYF